Below, 9 T cell receptor beta chains from the same sample are listed, as sequenced in a study of cytomegalovirus exposure and HLA in healthy donors. 60 Vbeta and 13 Jbeta primers were used in PCR. Some clones are missing from TCRdb's copy, which holds only in-frame ones; the method was immunoSEQ multiplex PCR. The repertoire holds about 100,000 clones, with 65% to 75% as singletons. The source material was PBMCs. The receptors stem from a woman younger than 35 in good health and CMV-seropositive.

CDR3 sequence (DNA): TGCAGCGTAGACGGGGGCCTTAGCGGGAGGAACAATGAGCAGTTCTTC. This sequence encodes CSVDGGLSGRNNEQFF. The V call is TRBV29-1, the J call TRBJ2-1; 10 bases map to TRBD2. This CDR3 is 16 amino acids long. CDR1 is SQVTM, CDR2 ANQGSEA, per germline. V lost 6 bases, J lost 5 bases, and 13 bases stayed unmatched.

The chain joins TRBV30 to TRBJ2-7; 10 nucleotides line up with TRBD1. This CDR3 has 15 amino acids. V lost 1 base to trimming and J lost 3 bases; unmatched junction nucleotides: 6. Germline V gene data show CDR1 as GTSNPN and CDR2 as SVGIG (reference sequence). CDR3 loop: CAWSGVGQGGYEQYF. The CDR3, as DNA: TGTGCCTGGAGTGGTGTTGGACAGGGGGGCTACGAGCAGTACTTC.

This rearrangement joins TRBV7-8 to TRBJ2-5, with TRBD2 as a possible D gene (5 bases). Deletions cut 6 bases from V and 5 bases from J, with 19 bases between. The CDR3 loop spans 15 amino acids. Germline-derived CDR1 and CDR2 are SGHVS and FQNEAQ. CDR3 residues: CASSAASGNGETQYF. The DNA of the CDR3 is TGTGCCAGCAGTGCTGCTTCGGGGAACGGGGAGACCCAGTACTTC.

This clone has a handful of counts. The gene calls are TRBV28 and TRBJ2-1, with TRBD2 identical over 12 bases. The J segment lost 4 bases and the V segment lost 8 bases, leaving 12 bases of the junction unmatched. CDR1 and CDR2 from the germline V gene are MDHEN and SYDVKM. The CDR3 loop spans 17 amino acids. CDR3 DNA: TGTGCCAGCTGGGACTTGCCGCTAGCGGGAGGGTACAATGAGCAGTTCTTC. Its protein product is CASWDLPLAGGYNEQFF.

The rearrangement uses TRBV28 and TRBJ1-5, with D uncertain. The germline V gene has CDR1 MDHEN and CDR2 SYDVKM. Deletions cut 3 bases from V and 2 bases from J, with 11 bases between. There are 15 residues in the CDR3. This chain's CDR3 is CASSFPGHGNQPQHF. The CDR3 DNA sequence: TGTGCCAGCAGTTTTCCAGGCCATGGCAATCAGCCCCAGCATTTT.

This chain connects TRBV29-1 to TRBJ2-1; TRBD2 is a possible D gene (6 bases). Germline V gene sequence: CDR1 SQVTM, CDR2 ANQGSEA. The CDR3 covers 13 residues. Trimming took off 5 bases at V and 0 bases at J, with 8 bases between the two ends. DNA for the CDR3: TGCAGCGTTAAGCGGGTCTCCTACAATGAGCAGTTCTTC. Protein product: CSVKRVSYNEQFF.

J is TRBJ1-1 and V is TRBV27; possible D gene TRBD1, 5 bases. Deletions cut 3 bases from V and 3 bases from J, with 11 bases between. The CDR3 contains 14 residues. Germline lookup yields CDR1 MNHEY and CDR2 SMNVEV (reference sequence). The CDR3 protein is CASSLRRGYTEAFF. CDR3 nucleotides: TGTGCCAGCAGTTTGCGTCGGGGGTACACTGAAGCTTTCTTT.

The rearrangement uses TRBV6-6 and TRBJ2-5; 11 positions agree with TRBD2. J lost 5 bases, V lost 4 bases, and 9 bases had no gene match. The CDR3 is 16 residues long. Per the germline V gene, CDR1 is MNHNY and CDR2 is SVGAGI (reference sequence). In DNA, the CDR3 is TGTGCCAGCAGTTCACATAGCGGGAGGGCCAGGGAGACCCAGTACTTC. Residues: CASSSHSGRARETQYF.

This clone was seen a few times. The chain employs TRBV7-9 and TRBJ1-3; tentatively, D is TRBD1 (5 bases). The CDR3 covers 15 residues. Trimming removed 5 bases at V and 0 bases at J, with 11 bases between. Germline V gene lookup returns CDR1 SEHNR and CDR2 FQNEAQ (reference sequence). The CDR3 loop is CASSKPTVSGNTIYF. DNA for the CDR3: TGTGCCAGCAGCAAACCGACAGTCTCTGGAAACACCATATATTTT.